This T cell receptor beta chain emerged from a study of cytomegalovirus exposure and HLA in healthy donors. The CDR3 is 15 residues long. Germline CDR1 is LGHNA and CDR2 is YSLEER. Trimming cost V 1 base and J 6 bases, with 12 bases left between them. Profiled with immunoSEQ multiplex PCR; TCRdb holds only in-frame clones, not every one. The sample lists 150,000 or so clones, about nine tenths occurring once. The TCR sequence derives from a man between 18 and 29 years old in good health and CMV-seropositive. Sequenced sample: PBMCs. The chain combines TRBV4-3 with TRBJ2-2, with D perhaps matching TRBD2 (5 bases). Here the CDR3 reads CASSQGSEGPGELFF. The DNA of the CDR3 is TGCGCCAGCAGCCAAGGGTCCGAGGGCCCCGGGGAGCTGTTTTTT.